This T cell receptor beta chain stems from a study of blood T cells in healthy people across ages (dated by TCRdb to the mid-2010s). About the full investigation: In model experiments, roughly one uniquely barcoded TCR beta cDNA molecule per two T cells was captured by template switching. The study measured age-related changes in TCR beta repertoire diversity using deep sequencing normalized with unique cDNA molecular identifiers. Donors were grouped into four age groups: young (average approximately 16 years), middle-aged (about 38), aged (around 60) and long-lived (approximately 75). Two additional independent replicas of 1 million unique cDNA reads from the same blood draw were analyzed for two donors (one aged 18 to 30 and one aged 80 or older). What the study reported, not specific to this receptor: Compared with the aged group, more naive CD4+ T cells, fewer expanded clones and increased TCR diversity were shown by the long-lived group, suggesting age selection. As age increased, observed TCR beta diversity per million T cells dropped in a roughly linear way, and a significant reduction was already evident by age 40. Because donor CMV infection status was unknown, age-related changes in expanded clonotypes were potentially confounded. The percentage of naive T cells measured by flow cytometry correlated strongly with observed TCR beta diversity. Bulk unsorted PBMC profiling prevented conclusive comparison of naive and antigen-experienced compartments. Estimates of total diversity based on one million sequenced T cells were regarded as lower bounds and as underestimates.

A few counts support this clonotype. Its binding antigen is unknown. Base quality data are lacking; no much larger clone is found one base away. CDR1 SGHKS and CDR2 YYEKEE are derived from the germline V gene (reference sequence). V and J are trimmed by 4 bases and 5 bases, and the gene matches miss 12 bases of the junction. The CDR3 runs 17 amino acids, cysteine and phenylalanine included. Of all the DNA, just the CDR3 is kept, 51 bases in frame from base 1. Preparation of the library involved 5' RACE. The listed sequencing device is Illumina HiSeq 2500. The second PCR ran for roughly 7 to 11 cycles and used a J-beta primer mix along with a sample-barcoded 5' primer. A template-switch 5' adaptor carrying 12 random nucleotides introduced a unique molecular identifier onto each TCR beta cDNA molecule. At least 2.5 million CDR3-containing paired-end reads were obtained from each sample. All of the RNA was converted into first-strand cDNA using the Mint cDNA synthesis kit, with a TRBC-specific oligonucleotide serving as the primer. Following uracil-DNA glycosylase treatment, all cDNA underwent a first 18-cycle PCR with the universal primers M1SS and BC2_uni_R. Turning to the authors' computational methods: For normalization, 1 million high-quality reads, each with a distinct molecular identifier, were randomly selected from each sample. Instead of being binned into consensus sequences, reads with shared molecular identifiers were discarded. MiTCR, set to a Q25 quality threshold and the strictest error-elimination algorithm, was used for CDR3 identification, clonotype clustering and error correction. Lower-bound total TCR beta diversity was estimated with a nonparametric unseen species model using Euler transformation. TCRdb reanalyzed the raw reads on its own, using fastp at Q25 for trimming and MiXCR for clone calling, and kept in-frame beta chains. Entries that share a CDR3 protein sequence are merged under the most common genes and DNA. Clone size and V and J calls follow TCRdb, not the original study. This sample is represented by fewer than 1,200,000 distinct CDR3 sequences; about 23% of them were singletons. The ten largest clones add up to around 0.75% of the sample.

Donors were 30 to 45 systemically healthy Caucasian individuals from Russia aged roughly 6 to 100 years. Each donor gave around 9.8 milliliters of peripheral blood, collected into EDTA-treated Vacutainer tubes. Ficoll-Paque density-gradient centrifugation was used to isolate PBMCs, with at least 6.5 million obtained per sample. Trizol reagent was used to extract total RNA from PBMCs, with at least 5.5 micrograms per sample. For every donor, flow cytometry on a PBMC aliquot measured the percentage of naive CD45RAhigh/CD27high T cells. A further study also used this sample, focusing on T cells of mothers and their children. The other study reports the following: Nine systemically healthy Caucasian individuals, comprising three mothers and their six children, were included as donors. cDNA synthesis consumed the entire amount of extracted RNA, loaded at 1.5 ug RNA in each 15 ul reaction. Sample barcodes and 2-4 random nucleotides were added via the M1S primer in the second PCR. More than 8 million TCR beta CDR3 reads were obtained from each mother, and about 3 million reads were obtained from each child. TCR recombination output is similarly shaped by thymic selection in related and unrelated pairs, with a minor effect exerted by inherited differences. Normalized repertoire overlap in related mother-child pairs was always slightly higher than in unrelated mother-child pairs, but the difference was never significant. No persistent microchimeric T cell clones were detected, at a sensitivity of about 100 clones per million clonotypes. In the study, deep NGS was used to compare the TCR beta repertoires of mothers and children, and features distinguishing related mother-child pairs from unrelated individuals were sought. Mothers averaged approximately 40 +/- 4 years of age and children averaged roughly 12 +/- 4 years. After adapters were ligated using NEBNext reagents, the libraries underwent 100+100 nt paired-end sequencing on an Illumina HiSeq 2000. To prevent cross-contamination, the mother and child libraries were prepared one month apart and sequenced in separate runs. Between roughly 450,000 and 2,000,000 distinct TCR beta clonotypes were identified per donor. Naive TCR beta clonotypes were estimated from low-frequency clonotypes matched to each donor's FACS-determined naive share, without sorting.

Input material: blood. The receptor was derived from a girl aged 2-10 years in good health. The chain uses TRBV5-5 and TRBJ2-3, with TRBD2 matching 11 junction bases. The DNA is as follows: TGTGCCAGCAGCCTGAGACTAGCGGGAACGAGTGGAGATACGCAGTATTTT. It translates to CASSLRLAGTSGDTQYF.